This T cell receptor beta chain is from a study of shared clonotypes between healthy human individuals. Across the whole study: Used for every donor were three CD4 naive, three CD4 memory, two CD8 naive and one CD8 memory plate.

A remark on this clone: Its antigen is undetermined.

Sequencing was at deep level. Only in-frame clones appear in the TCRdb table, and some are missing; sequencing was by immunoSEQ multiplex PCR. The sample holds hundreds of thousands of clones, 74% seen once. Findings and caveats of the study: Researchers found naive subsets generally carried larger estimated richness than memory subsets.

The material sequenced was memory CD4+ T cells sorted from blood. Subset reported: CD45RA-negative fraction. This clonotype was obtained from a woman under 40 in good health.

Here the CDR3 reads CASSNDAGNTIYF. The CDR3 coding sequence is TGTGCCAGCAGCAACGATGCTGGAAACACCATATATTTT. The rearrangement joins TRBV6-5 to TRBJ1-3; D remains unclear. CDR3 length: 13 amino acids. Trimming left V 6 bases short and J 2 bases short, with 8 bases between. Germline CDR1 reads MNHEY; CDR2 reads SVGAGI.